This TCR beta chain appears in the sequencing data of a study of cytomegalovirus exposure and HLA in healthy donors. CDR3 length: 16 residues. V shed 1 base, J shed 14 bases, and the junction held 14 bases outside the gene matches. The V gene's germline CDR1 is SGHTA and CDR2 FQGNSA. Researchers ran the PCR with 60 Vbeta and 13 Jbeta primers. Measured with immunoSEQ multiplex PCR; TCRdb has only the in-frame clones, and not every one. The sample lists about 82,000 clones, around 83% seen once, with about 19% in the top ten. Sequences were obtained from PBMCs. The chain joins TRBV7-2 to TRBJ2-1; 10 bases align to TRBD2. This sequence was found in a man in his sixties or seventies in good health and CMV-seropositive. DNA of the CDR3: TGTGCCAGCAGCTTAGGGACTAGCGGAGGCCACGACCCTGAGTTCTTC. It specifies CASSLGTSGGHDPEFF.